These 21 T cell receptor beta chains were all obtained from the same sample, sequenced in a study of radiotherapy plus CTLA-4 blockade in lung cancer. Sequencing used immunoSEQ multiplex PCR; TCRdb keeps in-frame clones, though not all of them. The table includes about 51,000 clones, 75% to 85% detected once. The sample consisted of peripheral blood, taken from a patient treated with radiotherapy plus ipilimumab. All receptors derive from a human donor with non-small cell lung cancer who had a complete response to radiotherapy plus ipilimumab.

V gene TRBV27 combines with J gene TRBJ1-1; TRBD1 might be the D (5 bases). V shed 5 bases and J shed 2 bases, with 21 bases lying between them. Germline V gene data show CDR1 as MNHEY and CDR2 as SMNVEV (reference sequence). The CDR3 runs to 17 residues. The CDR3 is CASSPSPLQEANTEAFF. The CDR3 coding sequence is TGTGCCAGCAGTCCCTCGCCCCTACAGGAAGCTAACACTGAAGCTTTCTTT.

The chain recombines TRBV6-5 with TRBJ1-2; 11 bases fit TRBD1. This CDR3 has 15 residues. The ends lost 6 bases at V and 7 bases at J; junction bases unmatched: 10. CDR1 and CDR2 (germline): MNHEY, SVGAGI. The CDR3 region is CASRQGDRGMGGYTF. In DNA, the CDR3 is TGTGCCAGCAGGCAGGGGGACAGGGGGATGGGTGGCTACACCTTC.

The rearrangement joins TRBV5-6 to TRBJ1-1, with D perhaps matching TRBD1 (6 bases). This CDR3 region has 15 residues. V was clipped by 4 bases and J by 0 bases, with 13 bases between them. Germline CDR1 reads SGHDT; CDR2 reads YYEEEE. CDR3 sequence reads: CASSIPGQMNTEAFF. DNA for the CDR3: TGTGCCAGCAGCATCCCGGGACAAATGAACACTGAAGCTTTCTTT.

This clone was picked up one time. V gene TRBV7-8 combines with J gene TRBJ1-3; 9 bases align to TRBD1. The ends lost 1 base at V and 0 bases at J; junction bases unmatched: 13. Germline lookup yields CDR1 SGHVS and CDR2 FQNEAQ. CDR3 length equals 20 residues. CDR3 coding DNA: TGTGCCAGCAGCTTAGAGGGGAGGGACAGGGCAACTTTCTCTGGAAACACCATATATTTT. Translation gives CASSLEGRDRATFSGNTIYF.

The CDR3 DNA sequence: TGTGCCAGCAGCACACCTAGCGGGGGCGTTGCCGGGGAGCTGTTTTTT. It specifies CASSTPSGGVAGELFF. The chain carries TRBV7-9 and TRBJ2-2; 10 nucleotides line up with TRBD2. V lost 5 bases to trimming and J lost 6 bases; unmatched junction nucleotides: 9. Per germline, CDR1 SEHNR and CDR2 FQNEAQ (reference sequence). The CDR3 is made up of 16 amino acids.

The rearrangement joins TRBV16 to TRBJ2-7, with 8 bases identical to TRBD1. This CDR3 is built from 14 residues. Trimming removed 2 bases from V and 4 bases from J; junction bases left unmatched: 4. Germline V gene data show CDR1 as KGHSY and CDR2 as FQNENV. DNA of the CDR3: TGTGCCAGCAGCCAACCGGGACAGGAGTACGAGCAGTACTTC. This translates into CASSQPGQEYEQYF.

This chain uses TRBV6-5 with TRBJ1-2, with D tentatively TRBD1 (6 bases). The germline gives CDR1 MNHEY, CDR2 SVGAGI. The V end was cut by 6 bases, the J end by 4 bases, with 15 bases between. The CDR3 totals 14 residues. CDR3 in DNA: TGTGCCAGCAGCCTCACCACAGGGTTCTATGGCTACACCTTC. Amino acids: CASSLTTGFYGYTF.

This clone was recorded once. V and J are TRBV5-6 and TRBJ1-1; no firm D call. Trimming cost V 4 bases and J 4 bases, with 14 bases left between them. The CDR3 runs to 14 residues. CDR1 and CDR2 from the germline V gene are SGHDT and YYEEEE. CDR3 DNA: TGTGCCAGCAGCAGCGGAATAGGAGGCACTGAAGCTTTCTTT. It specifies CASSSGIGGTEAFF.

The J gene is TRBJ2-7, the V gene TRBV2; TRBD1 matches at 10 bases. This CDR3 spans 14 amino acids. Germline CDR1 is SNHLY and CDR2 is FYNNEI. The V and J ends lost 6 bases and 5 bases, in that order; junction bases with no gene match: 7. The CDR3 DNA reads as TGTGCCAGCAGCCTTCGGGACAGGGGCAACGAGCAGTACTTC. This gives the protein CASSLRDRGNEQYF. The whole variable domain, filled in from reference TRBV2 and TRBJ2-7, reads EPEVTQTPSHQVTQMGQEVILRCVPISNHLYFYWYRQILGQKVEFLVSFYNNEISEKSEIFDDQFSVERPDGSNFTLKIRSTKLEDSAMYFCASSLRDRGNEQYFGPGTRLTVT.

The chain uses TRBV7-8 and TRBJ2-7; tentatively, D is TRBD2 (5 bases). In germline, CDR1 is SGHVS, CDR2 FQNEAQ. V shed 1 base and J shed 8 bases, with 9 bases lying between them. The CDR3 covers 12 residues. The CDR3 DNA reads as TGTGCCAGCAGCTTAGATGGAGGAAAGCAGTACGTC. Protein sequence: CASSLDGGKQYV.

This clone was seen a few times. The J gene is TRBJ1-4, the V gene TRBV4-1; 8 bases fit TRBD1. The CDR3 sequence is 15 residues long. Germline lookup yields CDR1 MGHRA and CDR2 YSYEKL. V was clipped by 6 bases and J by 3 bases; unmatched bases: 6. The DNA of the CDR3 is TGCGCCAGCAGGCAAACAGGGGGTCCTAATGAAAAACTGTTTTTT. This sequence encodes CASRQTGGPNEKLFF.

The J gene is TRBJ2-2, the V gene TRBV2, with 7 nucleotides matching TRBD2. The CDR3 has 15 amino acids. Germline assignment: CDR1 SNHLY and CDR2 FYNNEI. J gave up 0 bases and V 2 bases, and 0 bases lay outside the gene matches. CDR3 region: CASSERGANTGELFF. For the CDR3, the DNA is TGTGCCAGCAGTGAACGGGGGGCGAACACCGGGGAGCTGTTTTTT.

The chain uses TRBV13 and TRBJ2-7; 8 bases are a match to TRBD1. Germline V lookup: CDR1 PRHDT, CDR2 FYEKMQ (reference sequence). This CDR3 has 17 residues. V was pared by 5 bases and J by 2 bases, with 14 bases of the junction left unmatched. The CDR3 sequence is CASSPHRRTGRPYEQYF. As DNA, the CDR3 is TGTGCCAGCAGCCCTCACCGAAGGACAGGGCGGCCCTACGAGCAGTACTTC.

V gene TRBV4-3 combines with J gene TRBJ1-1; the match to TRBD1 covers 7 bases. The CDR3 extends over 15 amino acids. Germline loops: CDR1 LGHNA, CDR2 YSLEER. V lost 1 base to trimming and J lost 1 base; unmatched junction nucleotides: 3. The CDR3 is CASSQGDRANTEAFF. The CDR3 DNA reads as TGCGCCAGCAGCCAAGGCGACAGGGCGAACACTGAAGCTTTCTTT.

The V gene is TRBV27, the J gene TRBJ1-3; TRBD1 is a possible D gene (5 bases). CDR3 length equals 16 residues. Germline assignment: CDR1 MNHEY and CDR2 SMNVEV (reference sequence). V lost 7 bases and J 3 bases, leaving 19 bases between the germline ends. This chain's CDR3 is CASMGLGPRVGNTIYF. CDR3 nucleotide sequence: TGTGCCAGCATGGGACTGGGCCCCAGGGTTGGAAACACCATATATTTT.

The chain employs TRBV29-1 and TRBJ2-3; 7 bases fit TRBD1. The CDR3 contains 13 residues. CDR1 is SQVTM, CDR2 ANQGSEA, per germline. Unmatched junction bases numbered 1, after V lost 4 bases and J lost 0 bases. The CDR3 is CSVGTGSTDTQYF. Written as DNA, the CDR3 is TGCAGCGTTGGGACAGGCAGCACAGATACGCAGTATTTT.

The rearrangement links TRBV9 to TRBJ2-3, with 14 bases that match TRBD2. The CDR3 extends over 15 amino acids. With 0 bases clipped from V and 6 bases from J, the junction kept 0 bases outside the gene matches. Germline assignment: CDR1 SGDLS and CDR2 YYNGEE. The CDR3 DNA reads TGTGCCAGCAGCGTAGGGACTAGCGGGAGGGATACGCAGTATTTT. Its protein product is CASSVGTSGRDTQYF.

V is TRBV7-6 and J is TRBJ2-5; possible D gene TRBD2, 6 bases. V lost 5 bases to trimming and J lost 5 bases, with 12 bases between them. The CDR3 sequence is 13 residues long. Germline V lookup: CDR1 SGHVS, CDR2 FNYEAQ. The CDR3 spells CASSRRGIETQYF. In DNA, the CDR3 is TGTGCCAGCAGCCGACGGGGGATTGAGACCCAGTACTTC.

This clone showed up just once. The J gene is TRBJ2-3, the V gene TRBV5-1; 7 bases fit TRBD1. V was clipped by 4 bases and J by 2 bases; unmatched bases: 10. CDR3 size: 16 residues. CDR1 SGHRS and CDR2 YFSETQ come from the germline V gene. The CDR3 region has the DNA TGCGCCAGCAGCATTATGACAGGGCCTATCACAGATACGCAGTATTTT. Protein product: CASSIMTGPITDTQYF.

This clone was recorded once. The chain combines TRBV6-1 with TRBJ2-5; the match to TRBD2 covers 12 bases. The J call may not be correct, given that the DNA end is closer to TRBJ2-7. This CDR3 comprises 15 residues. Germline CDR1 MNHNS, CDR2 SASEGT. Written as DNA, the CDR3 is TGTGCCAGCAGTGATTCTAGCGGGGGGGCCGGCGAGCAGTACTTC. It specifies CASSDSSGGAGEQYF.

DNA for the CDR3: TGTGCCAGCAGCTTGGATCAGGGGGTGGCTCAGCCCCAGCATTTT. Its protein product is CASSLDQGVAQPQHF. This chain connects TRBV5-4 to TRBJ1-5; 7 bases line up with TRBD1. V trimming: 0 bases; J trimming: 6 bases; junction bases outside the gene matches: 6. Per the germline V gene, CDR1 is SGHNT and CDR2 is YYREEE (reference sequence). The CDR3 sequence is 15 residues long.